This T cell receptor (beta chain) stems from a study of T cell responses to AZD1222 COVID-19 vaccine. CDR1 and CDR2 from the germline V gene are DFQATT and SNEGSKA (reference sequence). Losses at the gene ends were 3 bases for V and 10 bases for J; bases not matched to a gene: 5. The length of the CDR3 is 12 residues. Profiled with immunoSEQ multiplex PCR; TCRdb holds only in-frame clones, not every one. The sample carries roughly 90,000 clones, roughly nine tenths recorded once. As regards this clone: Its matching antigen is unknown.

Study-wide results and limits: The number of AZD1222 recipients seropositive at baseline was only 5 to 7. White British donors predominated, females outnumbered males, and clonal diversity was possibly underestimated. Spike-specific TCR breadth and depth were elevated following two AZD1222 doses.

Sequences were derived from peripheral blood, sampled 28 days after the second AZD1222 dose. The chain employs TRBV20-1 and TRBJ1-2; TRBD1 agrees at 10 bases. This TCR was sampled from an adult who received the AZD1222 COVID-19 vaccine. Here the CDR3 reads CSASRDRGFYTF. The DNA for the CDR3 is TGCAGTGCTAGTAGGGACAGGGGCTTCTACACCTTC.